This T cell receptor (beta chain) was sequenced in a study of blood T cell repertoires in COVID-19 (dated by TCRdb to about 2020). Turning to the overall study: Samples covering the acute and convalescent phases of COVID-19 were provided by collaborators in the United States, Italy and Spain. The prospective study material was composed of cDNA or gDNA derived from T cells, B-cell-depleted T cells, or PBMCs. Deeply sampled blood TCRbeta repertoires from subjects exposed to, actively infected with, or recovered from COVID-19 were included in the dataset. The repertoires were made available in a free public database intended to serve as a resource for research on the immune response to SARS-CoV-2. Samples came from the ongoing ImmuneRACE study (first 160 participants) plus 1,254 subjects from 6 global collaborators. Nearly every sample came with metadata listing a de-identified subject ID, COVID-19 status, age in years and sex. Where available, HLA class I and class II types were obtained from metadata supplied by the sample provider rather than from assay-based typing.

The CDR1 and CDR2 encoded by the germline V gene (reference sequence) are LNHDA and SQIVND. The CDR3 covers 15 residues, taking in both the cysteine and the phenylalanine. The sequence is cut down to CDR3 DNA, 45 bases in frame from base 1. Relative to germline, V is 3 bases shorter and J is 1 base shorter, with 10 bases between their ends. A word on this clone: This receptor's antigen is unknown. No much larger clone exists at a distance of one base, and base qualities are not known. The sample contains more than one DNA sequence encoding this CDR3.

The immunoSEQ Assay, a bias-controlled multiplex PCR, was used to amplify TCRbeta CDR3 regions from genomic DNA. Per the source publication's procedure: The number of nucleated cells in each sample was estimated by amplification of reference gene primers within the assay. To quantify the absolute abundance of each unique TCRbeta CDR3 rearrangement, sequence reads were collapsed and filtered. For each sample, productive Simpson clonality was calculated by taking the square root of Simpson's diversity index across productive rearrangements. As stored in TCRdb, this immuneACCESS dataset retains in-frame rearrangements with V and J assigned. A fraction of the clones does not appear; measured against another copy, unresolved V genes explain less than half of the discrepancy, and the remainder lacks a known reason. That table furnishes V, J and clone size, whereas the DNA furnished D and trimming. Within this sample are approximately 37,000 clones, with around 85% of them counted one time only. 44% of the sample lies in the top ten.

Findings and caveats that apply to the study as a whole: Clinical and demographic metadata were provided uncurated, with the amount varying by source and participant.

The collaborating institutions used their own protocols to collect whole blood in K2EDTA tubes. For TCRbeta analysis, collaborator samples were shipped as frozen whole blood, as isolated PBMCs, or as DNA extracted from either sample type. The receptor chain draws on TRBV19 and TRBJ1-5; a confident D gene designation cannot be given. The clonotype comes from a man aged 55-75 years with active or convalescent COVID-19. Sequencing was done on a sample of peripheral blood. This receptor has the CDR3 CASSIAGVSNQPQHF. The nucleotides are TGTGCCAGTAGTATTGCGGGTGTGAGCAATCAGCCCCAGCATTTT. With the portions outside the CDR3 filled from the reference TRBV19 and TRBJ1-5 genes, the complete variable region becomes DGGITQSPKYLFRKEGQNVTLSCEQNLNHDAMYWYRQDPGQGLRLIYYSQIVNDFQKGDIAEGYSVSREKKESFPLTVTSAQKNPTAFYLCASSIAGVSNQPQHFGDGTRLSIL.